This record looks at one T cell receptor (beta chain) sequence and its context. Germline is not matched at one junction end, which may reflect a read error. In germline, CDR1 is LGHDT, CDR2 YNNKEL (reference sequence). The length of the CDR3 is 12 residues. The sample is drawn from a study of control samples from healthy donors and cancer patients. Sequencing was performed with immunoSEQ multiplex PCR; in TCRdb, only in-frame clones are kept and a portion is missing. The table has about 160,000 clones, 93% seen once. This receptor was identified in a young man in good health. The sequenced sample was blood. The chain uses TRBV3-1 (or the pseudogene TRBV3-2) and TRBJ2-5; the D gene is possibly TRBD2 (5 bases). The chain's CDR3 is CATLRAEDTQYF. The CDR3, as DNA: TGTGCCACCCTGCGGGCTGAAGATACCCAGTACTTC.